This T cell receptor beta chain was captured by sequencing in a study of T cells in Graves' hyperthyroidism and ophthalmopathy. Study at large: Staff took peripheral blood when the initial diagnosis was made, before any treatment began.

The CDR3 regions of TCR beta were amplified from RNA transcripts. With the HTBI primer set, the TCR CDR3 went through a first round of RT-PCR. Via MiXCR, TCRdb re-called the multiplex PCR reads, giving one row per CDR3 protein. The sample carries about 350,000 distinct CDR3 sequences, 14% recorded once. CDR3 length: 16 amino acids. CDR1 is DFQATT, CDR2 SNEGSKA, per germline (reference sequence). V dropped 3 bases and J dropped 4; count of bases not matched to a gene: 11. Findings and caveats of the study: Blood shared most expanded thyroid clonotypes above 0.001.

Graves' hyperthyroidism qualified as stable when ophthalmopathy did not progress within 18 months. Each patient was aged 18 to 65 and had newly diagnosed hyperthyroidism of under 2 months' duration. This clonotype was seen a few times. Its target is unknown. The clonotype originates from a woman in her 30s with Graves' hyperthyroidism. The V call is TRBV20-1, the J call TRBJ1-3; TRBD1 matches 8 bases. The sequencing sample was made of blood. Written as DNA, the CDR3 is TGCAGTGCTAGCCCAATGCAGGGGGCTGGGGGAAACACCATATATTTT. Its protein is CSASPMQGAGGNTIYF.